What follows are 9 T cell receptor beta chains derived from one specimen sequenced in a study of human T cells and chemical hapten exposure. TCRdb redid the calling of the RACE reads with MiXCR, one entry per CDR3 protein. The table has 130,000 or so distinct CDR3 sequences, around 8.3% seen once; the top ten hold roughly 1.6%. Time point described: healthy volunteer bleed at 2 weeks. Blood, whole and unfractionated, served as the source for total RNA extraction. Sample: whole blood. These receptors all come from a male donor in good health. Some clones in this sample may be carry-over from other donors' samples.

This clonotype was detected many times. The chain joins TRBV7-9 to TRBJ2-2; 7 nucleotides match TRBD1. The germline gives CDR1 SEHNR, CDR2 FQNEAQ (reference sequence). The CDR3 loop spans 15 amino acids. V lost 1 base to trimming and J lost 4 bases; unmatched junction nucleotides: 3. DNA of the CDR3: TGTGCCAGCAGCTTAGACGACAGGGTCACCGGGGAGCTGTTTTTT. It yields the protein CASSLDDRVTGELFF. Using reference TRBV7-9 and TRBJ2-2 for the parts outside the CDR3, the full variable domain is DTGVSQNPRHKITKRGQNVTFRCDPISEHNRLYWYRQTLGQGPEFLTYFQNEAQLEKSRLLSDRFSAERPKGSFSTLEIQRTEQGDSAMYLCASSLDDRVTGELFFGEGSRLTVL.

The genes are TRBV15 and TRBJ2-5, with D maybe TRBD2 (6 bases). The CDR3 extends over 13 amino acids. CDR1 and CDR2 (germline): LNHNV, YYDKDF (reference sequence). Trimming left V 3 bases short and J 5 bases short, with 10 bases between. DNA of the CDR3: TGTGCCACCAGCAGGACTAGTACTGAGACCCAGTACTTC. Translating it yields CATSRTSTETQYF.

The chain joins TRBV6-2 or TRBV6-3 to TRBJ2-5; 7 nucleotides agree with TRBD1. CDR3 length: 15 amino acids. Germline assignment: CDR1 MNHEY and CDR2 SVGEGT. The CDR3 here is CVTKPGQRDQETQYF. For the CDR3, the DNA is TGTGTCACGAAACCGGGACAGAGAGATCAAGAGACCCAGTACTTC.

The V call is TRBV6-4, the J call TRBJ2-1; D perhaps matches TRBD2 (6 bases). Trimming stripped 0 bases from V and 13 bases from J, with 19 bases between. This CDR3 region has 15 residues. Germline V gene sequence: CDR1 MRHNA, CDR2 SNTAGT. This CDR3 is CASSDSSAGTGPQFF. Here the CDR3 DNA reads TGTGCCAGCAGTGACTCTTCGGCAGGGACTGGTCCACAGTTCTTC.

In its sample, this clonotype was seen a few times. Without the conserved terminal phenylalanine or tryptophan, this CDR3 likely stems from a read error. No DNA is shown, since the ends of the CDR3 on it are uncertain; the CDR3 is the one TCRdb lists. V and J are TRBV6-1 and TRBJ2-1; the DNA was not used to check the table's D call, TRBD2. Germline V gene sequence: CDR1 MNHNS, CDR2 SASEGT. The CDR3 numbers 14 amino acids, ends counted. This chain's CDR3 is CASSGTSGSFQALI.

There are many counts of this clonotype. This chain links TRBV27 with TRBJ2-5, with 8 bases lining up with TRBD1. The germline CDR1 and CDR2 sequences are MNHEY and SMNVEV (reference sequence). This CDR3 region has 14 residues. V was pared by 5 bases and J by 6 bases, with 8 bases of the junction left unmatched. CDR3 protein: CASSQRQGTQTQYF. The CDR3 bases are TGTGCCAGCAGTCAACGACAGGGGACCCAGACCCAGTACTTC.

The V and J genes are TRBV7-2 and TRBJ1-5; D uncertain. Germline CDR1 SGHTA, CDR2 FQGNSA. The CDR3 is 12 residues long. The V end lost 4 bases, the J end lost 12 bases, and 13 bases lay between the germline ends. The CDR3 sequence is CASSSDGFVQHF. The CDR3 DNA is TGTGCCAGCAGCTCGGACGGGTTTGTCCAGCATTTT.

The sample holds many counts of this clonotype. V and J are TRBV29-1 and TRBJ2-5, with D possibly being TRBD2 (5 bases). CDR3 length equals 12 residues. The V end lost 4 bases, the J end lost 5 bases, and 11 bases lay between the germline ends. CDR1 is SQVTM and CDR2 is ANQGSEA in the germline V gene. The CDR3 DNA follows: TGCAGCGTTGTTTCGGGGATGGAGACCCAGTACTTC. It is translated as CSVVSGMETQYF.

The chain employs TRBV4-1 and TRBJ1-2; possibly TRBD1 for D (5 bases). CDR3 size: 17 residues. The V gene's germline CDR1 is MGHRA and CDR2 YSYEKL. With 0 bases removed from V and 1 base from J, the gap between germline ends came to 15 bases. Written as DNA, the CDR3 is TGCGCCAGCAGCCAAGATCGACGGGACGGAAATAACTATGGCTACACCTTC. Amino acid sequence: CASSQDRRDGNNYGYTF.